These 6 T cell receptor beta chains came from one sample sequenced in a study of blood T cells in healthy people across ages. Primers used in a second PCR of roughly 7 to 12 cycles were a sample-barcoded 5' primer and a J-beta primer mix. TCRdb analysed the 5' RACE reads with MiXCR anew, one entry per CDR3 protein. The data hold around 1,500,000 distinct CDR3 sequences, with under 30% observed a single time. Material: blood. These receptors came from a woman under 40 in good health.

Of note for this clonotype: Since the CDR3 does not end with the conserved phenylalanine or tryptophan, this likely comes from a read error. The rearrangement joins TRBV5-1 to TRBJ2-7, with 9 bases identical to TRBD2. The length of the CDR3 is 16 residues. The J segment lost 3 bases and the V segment lost 4 bases, leaving 11 bases of the junction unmatched. CDR1 and CDR2 (germline): SGHRS, YFSETQ. This CDR3 is CASSPRWSGGYYEQYL. CDR3 in DNA: TGCGCCAGCAGCCCGAGGTGGAGCGGGGGGTACTACGAGCAGTACTTA.

The J gene is TRBJ2-3, the V gene TRBV30; 7 bases match TRBD2. This CDR3 spans 12 amino acids. CDR1 and CDR2 from the germline V gene are GTSNPN and SVGIG (reference sequence). V trimming: 2 bases; J trimming: 12 bases; junction bases outside the gene matches: 8. CDR3 loop: CAWSLWDYLQYF. The CDR3, as DNA: TGTGCCTGGAGTTTATGGGACTACCTCCAGTATTTT.

The chain combines TRBV4-3 with TRBJ2-1, with TRBD2 matching 7 bases. Germline CDR1 reads LGHNA; CDR2 reads YSLEER. The CDR3 is made up of 15 amino acids. Trimming removed 4 bases from V and 6 bases from J; junction bases left unmatched: 9. CDR3 DNA sequence: TGCGCCAGCAGCCCCCTAGCGGATCCCCCCAATGAGCAGTTCTTC. It encodes CASSPLADPPNEQFF.

This clonotype occurred a few times. The chain combines TRBV20-1 with TRBJ2-7; no firm D call. This CDR3 has 13 amino acids. The ends were cut back, 7 bases at V and 2 bases at J, with 15 bases in the middle. Germline assignment: CDR1 DFQATT and CDR2 SNEGSKA (reference sequence). DNA for the CDR3: TGCAGTGTTTCGGTGGAGCAGGCCTACGAGCAGTACTTC. Translated: CSVSVEQAYEQYF.

The chain is built from TRBV4-3 and TRBJ2-3; 11 nucleotides match TRBD2. Per the germline V gene, CDR1 is LGHNA and CDR2 is YSLEER. This CDR3 spans 16 amino acids. Trimming cost V 4 bases and J 2 bases; bases outside gene matches: 5. The CDR3 DNA reads TGCGCCAGCAGCCGAGGGACTAGCGGAACCACAGATACGCAGTATTTT. This encodes CASSRGTSGTTDTQYF.

The genes are TRBV6-6 and TRBJ1-2; the D gene is possibly TRBD1 (6 bases). This CDR3 contains 12 residues. Looked up from germline, CDR1 is MNHNY and CDR2 is SVGAGI (reference sequence). V was cut by 8 bases and J by 8 bases, with 15 bases left in between. CDR3 protein: CASHPPGDGYTF. CDR3 DNA: TGTGCCAGCCACCCTCCAGGGGACGGCTACACCTTC.